This T cell receptor (beta chain) was sequenced during a study of OX40 agonist ivuxolimab in advanced cancers. This CDR3 contains 16 residues. With 6 bases clipped from V and 7 bases from J, the junction kept 12 bases outside the gene matches. CDR1 is SNHLY and CDR2 is FYNNEI in the germline V gene. Assay: immunoSEQ multiplex PCR; the TCRdb copy retains only in-frame clones and omits some. The sample lists nearly 25,000 clones; 78% were seen once. The clonotype was recovered from an adult with an advanced solid tumor such as melanoma, head and neck, liver or kidney cancer. V and J are TRBV2 and TRBJ2-2; 9 bases match TRBD2. The sample here was CD4+ or CD8+ T cells sorted from blood, taken in a trial of the OX40 agonist ivuxolimab. DNA for the CDR3: TGTGCCAGCAGGCCCCTTAGCGGGAGAGGCAACGGGGAGCTGTTTTTT. As protein: CASRPLSGRGNGELFF.